One sample yielded the 19 T cell receptor beta chains listed below, sequenced in a study of CD8+CD57+ T cells in acquired aplastic anemia. Patients sequenced had flow cytometry evidence of CD8+CD57+ cell expansion. TCR beta VDJ and CDR3 were profiled, and genomic DNA was the template. TCRdb re-called the reads through MiXCR, storing one row per CDR3 protein. This table has some 140,000 distinct CDR3 sequences, just over 50% appearing once. What was sequenced was sorted CD4+, CD8+, or CD8+CD57+ T cells (not recorded which) from PBMCs. Source of these receptors: a human donor with aplastic anemia.

J is TRBJ1-1 and V is TRBV2, with D perhaps matching TRBD1 (5 bases). The CDR3 is 12 amino acids. The V end was cut by 4 bases, the J end by 6 bases, with 9 bases between. Germline CDR1 SNHLY, CDR2 FYNNEI. The CDR3 protein is CASSVWGPEAFF. The CDR3 DNA is TGTGCCAGCAGTGTGTGGGGCCCTGAAGCTTTCTTT.

This clonotype was counted a few times. The chain joins TRBV10-3 to TRBJ1-2, with unresolved D. Germline CDR1 ENHRY, CDR2 SYGVKD. The CDR3 runs 12 residues. Trimming stripped 4 bases from V and 6 bases from J, with 9 bases between. CDR3 sequence reads: CAISAKGDGYTF. CDR3 coding DNA: TGTGCCATCAGTGCTAAGGGAGATGGCTACACCTTC.

This clonotype was observed at least ten times. The chain joins TRBV12-3 or TRBV12-4 to TRBJ1-6; a weak D match, TRBD1 (6 bases). V lost 2 bases and J lost 6, with 14 bases in between. The CDR3 runs 16 residues. The CDR3 region is CASSLILSGANSPLHF. The CDR3 nucleotides read TGTGCCAGCAGTTTAATTCTGTCGGGGGCTAATTCACCCCTCCACTTT.

The rearrangement joins TRBV29-1 to TRBJ2-2; D remains unclear. The CDR3 contains 12 residues. Germline CDR1 is SQVTM and CDR2 is ANQGSEA. V lost 4 bases and J 4 bases, leaving 7 bases between the germline ends. The DNA of the CDR3 is TGCAGCGTTGTAGGGATCACCGGGGAGCTGTTTTTT. Its translation is CSVVGITGELFF.

This clonotype was recorded a few times. This chain links TRBV29-1 with TRBJ2-7; possible D gene TRBD2, 5 bases. V lost 6 bases, J lost 7 bases, and 13 bases lay in between. The CDR3 is made up of 11 amino acids. CDR1 is SQVTM, CDR2 ANQGSEA, per germline. The CDR3 DNA sequence: TGCAGCGTAATCGGACCGGGAGAGCAGTACTTC. This translates into CSVIGPGEQYF.

This clonotype appeared many times. The gene calls are TRBV20-1 and TRBJ2-2; D perhaps matches TRBD2 (5 bases). This CDR3 has 14 residues. Germline V gives CDR1 DFQATT, CDR2 SNEGSKA (reference sequence). Trimming removed 4 bases from V and 2 bases from J, with 11 bases in between. As DNA, the CDR3 is TGCAGTGCTATGGGCAGGACTAACACCGGGGAGCTGTTTTTT. Protein sequence: CSAMGRTNTGELFF.

The chain uses TRBV6-1 and TRBJ2-2; D possibly corresponds to TRBD1 (6 bases). The CDR3 totals 15 residues. The V gene's germline CDR1 is MNHNS and CDR2 SASEGT. The germline V and J ends were trimmed by 6 bases and 1 base, with 12 bases remaining between them. In DNA form, the CDR3 reads TGTGCCAGCAGGAGACAGGACTTGAACACCGGGGAGCTGTTTTTT. Translating gives CASRRQDLNTGELFF.

V gene TRBV7-9 combines with J gene TRBJ2-3, with D tentatively TRBD2 (5 bases). V shed 5 bases and J shed 4 bases, with 13 bases lying between them. CDR1 and CDR2 (germline): SEHNR, FQNEAQ (reference sequence). The CDR3 totals 14 residues. CDR3 DNA: TGTGCCAGCAGCCCAACTGAGGGCCCAGATACGCAGTATTTT. This codes for CASSPTEGPDTQYF. The full variable domain, its missing parts supplied by reference TRBV7-9 and TRBJ2-3, is DTGVSQNPRHKITKRGQNVTFRCDPISEHNRLYWYRQTLGQGPEFLTYFQNEAQLEKSRLLSDRFSAERPKGSFSTLEIQRTEQGDSAMYLCASSPTEGPDTQYFGPGTRLTVL.

The chain recombines TRBV15 with TRBJ2-7; 7 positions agree with TRBD2. This CDR3 is built from 13 residues. V was clipped by 8 bases and J by 2 bases; unmatched bases: 6. Germline V gives CDR1 LNHNV, CDR2 YYDKDF (reference sequence). Here the CDR3 DNA reads TGTGCCACCTCTAGCGGCACCCCCTACGAGCAGTACTTC. As protein: CATSSGTPYEQYF.

Worth noting for this clonotype: The junction departs from the called germline gene at one end, perhaps through a read error. The gene calls are TRBV25-1 and TRBJ2-7, with D possibly matching TRBD1 (6 bases). Per the germline V gene, CDR1 is MGHDK and CDR2 is SYGVNS. The CDR3 contains 15 residues. The CDR3 spells CASSLAIGTYNEQYF. CDR3 DNA: TGCGCCAGCAGCTTGGCCATCGGGACATATAACGAGCAGTACTTC.

The genes are TRBV4-2 and TRBJ2-3; 8 positions match TRBD2. The J segment lost 2 bases and the V segment lost 0 bases, leaving 4 bases of the junction unmatched. This CDR3 region has 16 residues. Germline CDR1 reads LGHNA; CDR2 reads YNFKEQ. CDR3 loop: CASSQEAGLVTDTQYF. The CDR3 coding sequence is TGTGCCAGCAGCCAAGAAGCGGGACTAGTCACAGATACGCAGTATTTT.

This clonotype counts as medium-sized. The V and J genes are TRBV25-1 and TRBJ1-1; D may be TRBD1 (5 bases). This CDR3 region has 14 residues. CDR1 is MGHDK and CDR2 is SYGVNS in the germline V gene. V lost 3 bases, J lost 3 bases, and 11 bases lay in between. The CDR3, as DNA: TGTGCCAGCAGTGACGACAGATTCTACACTGAAGCTTTCTTT. Its translation is CASSDDRFYTEAFF.

The chain couples TRBV7-9 to TRBJ1-1; D is unresolved. This CDR3 is built from 13 residues. CDR1 is SEHNR and CDR2 is FQNEAQ in the germline V gene (reference sequence). The V end lost 6 bases, the J end lost 1 base, and 9 bases lay between the germline ends. The CDR3 DNA sequence: TGTGCCAGCAGTGTGGGTGCGAACACTGAAGCTTTCTTT. Translation gives CASSVGANTEAFF.

This clonotype has a handful of counts. The chain couples TRBV2 to TRBJ2-7; D gene uncertain. The germline V gene encodes CDR1 SNHLY and CDR2 FYNNEI. CDR3 size: 14 residues. The V and J ends lost 5 bases and 0 bases respectively, with 11 bases between them. CDR3 amino acids: CASSIPQDSYEQYF. For the CDR3, the DNA is TGTGCCAGCAGTATCCCGCAGGACTCCTACGAGCAGTACTTC.

V usage is TRBV11-1 and J usage is TRBJ1-1, with 7 bases matching TRBD1. The V gene end was trimmed by 5 bases and the J gene end by 6 bases; junction bases not matched to a gene: 15. There are 16 residues in the CDR3. Germline assignment: CDR1 SGHAT and CDR2 FQDESV (reference sequence). Here the CDR3 reads CASSNDPGQPISEAFF. The CDR3, as DNA: TGTGCCAGCAGCAACGACCCGGGACAGCCTATTTCTGAAGCTTTCTTT.

The chain's CDR3 is CASSGAGTPNSPLHF. In DNA form, the CDR3 reads TGTGCCAGCAGTGGGGCCGGGACACCTAATTCACCCCTCCACTTT. The rearrangement joins TRBV6-1 to TRBJ1-6; the D gene is possibly TRBD1 (6 bases). CDR3 length: 15 residues. Per germline, CDR1 MNHNS and CDR2 SASEGT. V lost 4 bases, J lost 6 bases, and 13 bases lay in between.

As for this clonotype: The junction does not match germline at one end; this may be a read error. This chain links TRBV16 with TRBJ2-1, with 9 bases that match TRBD2. Germline V gives CDR1 KGHSY, CDR2 FQNENV. The CDR3 contains 15 residues. CDR3 sequence reads: CVSSPSGGTDNEQFF. For the CDR3, the DNA is TGTGTCAGCAGCCCCAGCGGGGGGACCGACAATGAGCAGTTCTTC.

This clonotype was seen a handful of times. The J gene is TRBJ1-1, the V gene TRBV19; tentatively, D is TRBD1 (6 bases). Trimming removed 7 bases from V and 3 bases from J, with 9 bases in between. Germline V gene data show CDR1 as LNHDA and CDR2 as SQIVND (reference sequence). CDR3 length equals 12 residues. CDR3 in amino acids: CASKGDDTEAFF. The CDR3 DNA sequence: TGTGCCAGTAAGGGGGATGACACTGAAGCTTTCTTT.

This clonotype was counted many times. The rearrangement uses TRBV9 and TRBJ2-7; the D gene could be TRBD1 or TRBD2 (5 bases each). This CDR3 spans 13 amino acids. Germline CDR1 reads SGDLS; CDR2 reads YYNGEE. The V and J ends lost 3 bases and 2 bases respectively, with 9 bases between them. The chain's CDR3 is CASSAEGPYEQYF. As DNA, the CDR3 is TGTGCCAGCAGCGCCGAGGGACCCTACGAGCAGTACTTC.